These T cell receptor beta chains were read from a single sample in a study of blood T cell repertoires in COVID-19. Some clones are missing from TCRdb's copy, which holds only in-frame ones; the method was immunoSEQ multiplex PCR. The top ten clones hold more than 4.5% of a sample with under 200,000 clones, roughly four fifths of them seen once. The sample consisted of peripheral blood. These receptors were taken from a woman in her twenties or thirties with acute or convalescent COVID-19. CDR3s include the opening cysteine and the closing phenylalanine or tryptophan. Each record gives: J gene, D gene, clone size, V gene, CDR3 DNA, CDR3 protein. A D gene is named only where the DNA matches it firmly. Clone size appears in some rows only: once, few, many, or a class for an expanded clone.

j_call: TRBJ2-3; d_call: TRBD2; clone_size: few; v_call: TRBV19; cdr3_nt: TGTGCCAGTAGTATAATAGCGGGAGACGGCACAGATACGCAGTATTTT; cdr3_aa: CASSIIAGDGTDTQYF
j_call: TRBJ1-2; d_call: TRBD1; clone_size: NA; v_call: TRBV7-3; cdr3_nt: TGTGCCAGCAGCTTAAGGGACAGGGCTGGCTACACCTTC; cdr3_aa: CASSLRDRAGYTF
j_call: TRBJ2-5; d_call: NA; clone_size: NA; v_call: TRBV3-1/TRBV3-2; cdr3_nt: TGTGCCAGCAGCCCCGCCCGGTGGGAGACCCAGTACTTC; cdr3_aa: CASSPARWETQYF
j_call: TRBJ2-5; d_call: NA; clone_size: once; v_call: TRBV12-3/TRBV12-4; cdr3_nt: TGTGCCAGCAGTTTTCAGTTGGAAGAGACCCAGTACTTC; cdr3_aa: CASSFQLEETQYF
j_call: TRBJ1-6; d_call: NA; clone_size: NA; v_call: TRBV28; cdr3_nt: TGTGCCAGCAGTTTTACCGCTCTAGACGCCGACTCCTATAATTCACCCCTCCACTTT; cdr3_aa: CASSFTALDADSYNSPLHF
j_call: TRBJ2-5; d_call: TRBD1; clone_size: NA; v_call: TRBV5-4; cdr3_nt: TGTGCCAGCAGCCCCACTCAGGGGGTGGGAGAGACCCAGTACTTC; cdr3_aa: CASSPTQGVGETQYF
j_call: TRBJ2-7; d_call: TRBD2; clone_size: NA; v_call: TRBV10-3; cdr3_nt: TGTGCCATCAGTGATGGTAGCGGGAGTCACTACGAGCAGTACTTC; cdr3_aa: CAISDGSGSHYEQYF
j_call: TRBJ1-5; d_call: NA; clone_size: NA; v_call: TRBV10-3; cdr3_nt: TGTGCCATCAGTGAGTCCGGGATGCAGCCCCAGCATTTT; cdr3_aa: CAISESGMQPQHF
j_call: TRBJ1-6; d_call: NA; clone_size: NA; v_call: TRBV10-3; cdr3_nt: TGTGCCATCAGTGGACACCTCTATAATTCACCCCTCCACTTT; cdr3_aa: CAISGHLYNSPLHF
j_call: TRBJ1-3; d_call: TRBD1; clone_size: NA; v_call: TRBV9; cdr3_nt: TGTGCCAGCAGCTTGACAGGGTCGGGCGTTGGAAACACCATATATTTT; cdr3_aa: CASSLTGSGVGNTIYF
j_call: TRBJ2-1; d_call: TRBD1; clone_size: NA; v_call: TRBV7-9; cdr3_nt: TGTGCCAGCAGCCCCGGGACAGGTGGATACAATGAGCAGTTCTTC; cdr3_aa: CASSPGTGGYNEQFF
j_call: TRBJ1-4; d_call: TRBD1; clone_size: few; v_call: TRBV29-1; cdr3_nt: TGCAGCGTCCCAGACAGGGGGCGGAATGAAAAACTGTTTTTT; cdr3_aa: CSVPDRGRNEKLFF
j_call: TRBJ1-5; d_call: TRBD1; clone_size: NA; v_call: TRBV6-2/TRBV6-3; cdr3_nt: TGTGCCAGCAGTGAGGGACAGACAAATCAGCCCCAGCATTTT; cdr3_aa: CASSEGQTNQPQHF
j_call: TRBJ2-7; d_call: TRBD1; clone_size: once; v_call: TRBV27; cdr3_nt: TGTGCCAGCAGTTGGGGACAGGCTATCTCCGAGCAGTACTTC; cdr3_aa: CASSWGQAISEQYF
j_call: TRBJ1-1; d_call: NA; clone_size: NA; v_call: TRBV7-3; cdr3_nt: TGTGCCAGCAGCCTCTACCCTTCCCATACGAACACTGAAGCTTTCTTT; cdr3_aa: CASSLYPSHTNTEAFF
j_call: TRBJ1-5; d_call: NA; clone_size: NA; v_call: TRBV30; cdr3_nt: TGTGCCTGGACAGTGGGGGGAAATCAGCCCCAGCATTTT; cdr3_aa: CAWTVGGNQPQHF
j_call: TRBJ1-1; d_call: TRBD1; clone_size: NA; v_call: TRBV18; cdr3_nt: TGTGCCAGCTCACTCGTTTCACCCGGGACAGGGGGCTCGGGTTGGACTGAAGCTTTCTTT; cdr3_aa: CASSLVSPGTGGSGWTEAFF
j_call: TRBJ2-2; d_call: NA; clone_size: once; v_call: TRBV7-2; cdr3_nt: TGTGCCAGCAGCTTAGAATTGGCTAGCGTAAGAACCGGGGAGCTGTTTTTT; cdr3_aa: CASSLELASVRTGELFF
j_call: TRBJ2-7; d_call: NA; clone_size: NA; v_call: TRBV10-2; cdr3_nt: TGCGCCAGCAGCCAGTACGAGCAGTACTTC; cdr3_aa: CASSQYEQYF
j_call: TRBJ2-7; d_call: TRBD1; clone_size: once; v_call: TRBV6-5; cdr3_nt: TGTGCCAGCAGTCGGACAGGGAGCTCCTACGAGCAGTACTTC; cdr3_aa: CASSRTGSSYEQYF
j_call: TRBJ1-1; d_call: TRBD1; clone_size: NA; v_call: TRBV9; cdr3_nt: TGTGCCAGCAGCGTAGCTCTGACAGGGTACGGAGCCACTGAAGCTTTCTTT; cdr3_aa: CASSVALTGYGATEAFF
j_call: TRBJ2-7; d_call: TRBD1; clone_size: NA; v_call: TRBV19; cdr3_nt: TGTGCCAGTAGCGGGACAGGTGCCTACGAGCAGTACTTC; cdr3_aa: CASSGTGAYEQYF
j_call: TRBJ1-5; d_call: NA; clone_size: NA; v_call: TRBV7-8; cdr3_nt: TGTGCCAGCAGCCCTGAGCGGCTGCTCGGGCCCCAGCATTTT; cdr3_aa: CASSPERLLGPQHF
j_call: TRBJ2-6; d_call: NA; clone_size: NA; v_call: TRBV18; cdr3_nt: TGTGCCAGCTCGCCAGTACAGGGCTCTGGGGCCAACGTCCTGACTTTC; cdr3_aa: CASSPVQGSGANVLTF
j_call: TRBJ2-7; d_call: TRBD1; clone_size: NA; v_call: TRBV7-8; cdr3_nt: TGTGCCAGCAGCATAACAGGGGATTCGGCCTACGAGCAGTACTTC; cdr3_aa: CASSITGDSAYEQYF
j_call: TRBJ2-3; d_call: TRBD1; clone_size: NA; v_call: TRBV19; cdr3_nt: TGTGCCAGTACCATACAGGGGAAAGGAGATACGCAGTATTTT; cdr3_aa: CASTIQGKGDTQYF
j_call: TRBJ2-2; d_call: TRBD1; clone_size: NA; v_call: TRBV11-3; cdr3_nt: TGTGCCAGCAGCTTAGATATTCCGGACAGGGATAACACCGGGGAGCTGTTTTTT; cdr3_aa: CASSLDIPDRDNTGELFF
j_call: TRBJ2-1; d_call: NA; clone_size: once; v_call: TRBV6-5; cdr3_nt: TGTGCCAGCAGGAAATCTAGCGATAGCTTCTATGAGCAGTTCTTC; cdr3_aa: CASRKSSDSFYEQFF
j_call: TRBJ2-7; d_call: TRBD2; clone_size: NA; v_call: TRBV19; cdr3_nt: TGTGCCAGTAGTATAGGACTAGCGGGGTCTTACGAGCAGTACTTC; cdr3_aa: CASSIGLAGSYEQYF
j_call: TRBJ1-4; d_call: NA; clone_size: once; v_call: TRBV6-6; cdr3_nt: TGTGCCAGCAGTGCACAGGGTTTTGGTGAAAAACTGTTTTTT; cdr3_aa: CASSAQGFGEKLFF
j_call: TRBJ2-1; d_call: TRBD2; clone_size: NA; v_call: TRBV5-1; cdr3_nt: TGCGCCAGCAGTTTCGGACTAGCGGGAGGGCTAGGGAATGAGCAGTTCTTC; cdr3_aa: CASSFGLAGGLGNEQFF
j_call: TRBJ1-5; d_call: NA; clone_size: few; v_call: TRBV18; cdr3_nt: TGTGCCAGCTCACCATTCCCGGGACACAATCAGCCCCAGCATTTT; cdr3_aa: CASSPFPGHNQPQHF
j_call: TRBJ2-5; d_call: TRBD1; clone_size: NA; v_call: TRBV18; cdr3_nt: TGTGCCAGCTGTTATGGACAGGGGGTCCGAGAGACCCAGTACTTC; cdr3_aa: CASCYGQGVRETQYF
j_call: TRBJ1-6; d_call: TRBD1; clone_size: NA; v_call: TRBV28; cdr3_nt: TGTGCCAGCAGTTCAGCCCGGGACAGGGGGCAAGCCCTCCACTTT; cdr3_aa: CASSSARDRGQALHF
j_call: TRBJ2-1; d_call: TRBD2; clone_size: few; v_call: TRBV5-8; cdr3_nt: TGTGCCAGCAGCTTGATCGTCGGCGGGAGCTCCTACAATGAGCAGTTCTTC; cdr3_aa: CASSLIVGGSSYNEQFF
j_call: TRBJ2-2; d_call: NA; clone_size: NA; v_call: TRBV6-6; cdr3_nt: TGTGCCAGCAGCCTCCAGGGTCTCTCGAACACCGGGGAGCTGTTTTTT; cdr3_aa: CASSLQGLSNTGELFF
j_call: TRBJ2-1; d_call: TRBD2; clone_size: NA; v_call: TRBV5-8; cdr3_nt: TGTGCCAGCAGCTTTGGGATGAGAGCGGGAAGGGCCAATGAGCAGTTCTTC; cdr3_aa: CASSFGMRAGRANEQFF
j_call: TRBJ1-4; d_call: NA; clone_size: NA; v_call: TRBV3-1/TRBV3-2; cdr3_nt: TGTGCCAGCAGCCAAGAAGGTGCGTGGGGCTCGCATCTGTTTTTT; cdr3_aa: CASSQEGAWGSHLFF
j_call: TRBJ2-3; d_call: TRBD2; clone_size: NA; v_call: TRBV19; cdr3_nt: TGTGCCAGTAGTCCATCTAGCGGGAGTGTCCCAGATACGCAGTATTTT; cdr3_aa: CASSPSSGSVPDTQYF
j_call: TRBJ2-5; d_call: NA; clone_size: NA; v_call: TRBV4-2; cdr3_nt: TGTGCCAGCAGCCAAGAACAGGCCCGCCAAGAGACCCAGTACTTC; cdr3_aa: CASSQEQARQETQYF
j_call: TRBJ2-7; d_call: NA; clone_size: NA; v_call: TRBV7-9; cdr3_nt: TGTGCCAGCAGCTTAGACACCTACGAGCAGTACTTC; cdr3_aa: CASSLDTYEQYF
j_call: TRBJ2-7; d_call: NA; clone_size: NA; v_call: TRBV5-6; cdr3_nt: TGTGCCAGCACGCTAGCGTGGGGGGACTACGAGCAGTACTTC; cdr3_aa: CASTLAWGDYEQYF
j_call: TRBJ1-5; d_call: NA; clone_size: few; v_call: TRBV6-2/TRBV6-3; cdr3_nt: TGTGCCAGCAGCTGGGGCAGCGATCAGCCCCAGCATTTT; cdr3_aa: CASSWGSDQPQHF
j_call: TRBJ2-1; d_call: NA; clone_size: NA; v_call: TRBV5-1; cdr3_nt: TGCGCCAGCCGCGAGGAGATAATCTATGAGCAGTTCTTC; cdr3_aa: CASREEIIYEQFF
j_call: TRBJ2-5; d_call: NA; clone_size: NA; v_call: TRBV13; cdr3_nt: TGTGCCAGCAGCTTAAGACAGAACCAAGAGACCCAGTACTTC; cdr3_aa: CASSLRQNQETQYF
j_call: TRBJ2-7; d_call: TRBD1; clone_size: NA; v_call: TRBV5-6; cdr3_nt: TGTGCCAGCAGCTGGACAGGGGCGGGGTACGAGCAGTACTTC; cdr3_aa: CASSWTGAGYEQYF
j_call: TRBJ1-1; d_call: TRBD1; clone_size: NA; v_call: TRBV2; cdr3_nt: TGTGCCAGCACAAGACAGGGGCCGAACACTGAAGCTTTCTTT; cdr3_aa: CASTRQGPNTEAFF
j_call: TRBJ2-2; d_call: NA; clone_size: NA; v_call: TRBV25-1; cdr3_nt: TGTGCCAGCGGGCCGGTCGGGGAGCTGTTTTTT; cdr3_aa: CASGPVGELFF
j_call: TRBJ2-3; d_call: NA; clone_size: NA; v_call: TRBV7-8; cdr3_nt: TGTGCCAGCAGCTTAAAGGTGGGGCCGACAGATACGCAGTATTTT; cdr3_aa: CASSLKVGPTDTQYF
j_call: TRBJ1-1; d_call: TRBD1; clone_size: NA; v_call: TRBV27; cdr3_nt: TGTGCCAGCAGTTTATGGGGGACAGGGGCCGAGGCTTTCTTT; cdr3_aa: CASSLWGTGAEAFF
j_call: TRBJ2-7; d_call: NA; clone_size: NA; v_call: TRBV28; cdr3_nt: TGTGCCAGCAGTTTTAGCATTGACAGAAGTTCTTACTACGAGCAGTACTTC; cdr3_aa: CASSFSIDRSSYYEQYF
j_call: TRBJ2-2; d_call: TRBD2; clone_size: NA; v_call: TRBV27; cdr3_nt: TGTGCCAGCACCATTAGCGGGAGGGGCATCGGGGAGCTGTTTTTT; cdr3_aa: CASTISGRGIGELFF
j_call: TRBJ2-7; d_call: NA; clone_size: NA; v_call: TRBV13; cdr3_nt: TGTGCCAGCCATTTAACAGGAGGGAATACCTACGAGCAGTACTTC; cdr3_aa: CASHLTGGNTYEQYF
j_call: TRBJ1-4; d_call: NA; clone_size: NA; v_call: TRBV9; cdr3_nt: TGTGCCAGCAGCGGACAGGCTTCTAATGAAAAACTGTTTTTT; cdr3_aa: CASSGQASNEKLFF
j_call: TRBJ1-1; d_call: NA; clone_size: NA; v_call: TRBV5-6; cdr3_nt: TGTGCCAGCAGCTTGGCGGGTAGTTTGGAAGCTTTCTTT; cdr3_aa: CASSLAGSLEAFF